This T cell receptor beta chain derives from a study of cytotoxic CD8 clonotypes in ibrutinib-treated CLL listed by TCRdb under 2021. Background on the whole study: The cohort included roughly 15 treatment-naive and 11 relapsed/refractory patients; under 18 were IGHV unmutated. Partial responses were observed in about 25 patients and complete responses in 2; after a median follow-up of roughly 72 months, remission was maintained in 15 or so patients and progression was observed in approximately 12. The response samples were drawn at a median of roughly twelve months into treatment, with a range of about 6 to 36 months. Samples averaged 255,043 productive templates and some 91,000 productive rearrangements. Longitudinal samples were obtainable from about 30% of the 86 participants in the trial. Cryopreserved peripheral blood mononuclear cells were collected before treatment, at response, and at either disease progression or sustained remission. Every sample from remission and from progressive disease was obtained while the patients were still on ibrutinib. Broader findings and caveats from the paper: At ibrutinib response clonality went up, during sustained remission it held steady, and at progression it dropped back toward baseline. Sampling times were not matched between patients in sustained remission and patients whose disease was progressing, and lymph node repertoires were not examined. Public clonotypes were rare and either contracted or stayed stable during treatment, and the rise in clonality at ibrutinib response reflected the expansion of private clonotypes. Baseline clonality exceeded that of age-matched healthy donors and correlated strongly with circulating CD8+ T-cell counts.

As to this clone: Its antigen is not yet known. One base away there is no much larger clone; base qualities are not given.

A MiSeq instrument was used for deep resolution sequencing, which targeted depths ranging from 1 in 1 million up to 1 in 200,000 T cells, with coverage averaging 10x for each clonotype. TCR beta libraries were generated with the immunoSEQ hsTCRB Kit. As for how the authors treated the data: The data were analyzed with ImmunoSEQ Analyzer and ImmunoSEQ Data Assistant, and V, D and J gene assignments followed IMGT definitions. Clonality, which ranges from 0 to 1, was calculated by subtracting the normalized Shannon entropy of productive rearrangement frequencies from one. Only overrepresented clonotypes making up at least 0.05% of the repertoire of each patient were included in the public clonotype analysis. Repertoires from thirteen age-matched healthy donors in immuneACCESS were used as clonality controls. Held by TCRdb, this immuneACCESS table contains in-frame sequences only and omits some clones. Under half of the omission traces to an unresolved V gene where checked; the cause of the rest is unknown. That table gives V, J and clone size, and the DNA gave D and trimming. The sample data list around 160,000 clones, and 81% of these were observed just once. The ten largest account for over 2% of the sample.

The time point label, as the study defines it: about 11 months on ibrutinib. For TCR beta library preparation, roughly 2 micrograms of genomic DNA were extracted from the cryopreserved PBMCs. Longitudinal blood samples from CLL patients on ibrutinib monotherapy were analyzed using high-throughput TCR beta sequencing. The patients took part in an open-label, single-center phase 2 trial of ibrutinib monotherapy. There are 18 amino acids in the CDR3, from cysteine to phenylalanine inclusive. Just the 54-base CDR3 DNA is kept, in frame starting at base 1. Trimmed from V: 6 bases; trimmed from J: 1 base; junction bases lacking a gene match: 13. CDR1 and CDR2, looked up from the germline V gene, are MDHEN and SYDVKM.

The source material was PBMCs, sampled after 12 months of ibrutinib treatment. The clonotype comes from a human donor with chronic lymphocytic leukemia. The sequence joins TRBV28 to TRBJ2-3; 10 nucleotides in the junction match TRBD2. This receptor has the CDR3 CASSNPSGGFSGTDTQYF. The sequence in DNA is TGTGCCAGCAGCAACCCTAGCGGGGGTTTTTCCGGCACAGATACGCAGTATTTT.